The entry that follows covers one T cell receptor (beta chain) sequence. Its matching antigen is unknown. These data originate in a study of glioma-infiltrating T cells after dendritic cell vaccination. Study in general: Dendritic cell vaccine was injected intradermally three times, biweekly. Study-level points and caveats: TCR clonality showed no direct relationship with survival. Higher pretreatment TIL content predicted longer progression-free time and survival.

The immunoSEQ assay amplified TCRB CDR3 from up to about 2 ug DNA. Clones were read by immunoSEQ multiplex PCR, and TCRdb kept only the in-frame ones, dropping some. The sample records roughly 38,000 clones, approximately 84% being singletons. The length of the CDR3 is 16 residues. V trimming: 0 bases; J trimming: 4 bases; junction bases outside the gene matches: 1. In germline, CDR1 is MRHNA, CDR2 SNTAGT. Here the sequenced sample was blood, taken before dendritic cell vaccination. This clonotype was obtained from a human donor with glioblastoma. The rearrangement joins TRBV6-4 to TRBJ2-2, with 11 bases aligning to TRBD2. CDR3 coding DNA: TGTGCCAGCAGTGACTCTAGCGGGGGGGCCACCGGGGAGCTGTTTTTT. Residues: CASSDSSGGATGELFF.